This TCR beta chain is drawn from a study of T-cell reconstitution after alpha-beta-depleted transplantation in children. Unique molecular identifiers featured in how the TCRbeta library was prepared. TCRdb redid the calling of the PCR reads with MiXCR, one entry per CDR3 protein. The table has about 580,000 distinct CDR3 sequences, approximately 22% seen once; the top ten hold 11% to 15%. This clonotype was counted ten times or more. Germline CDR1 is SGHRS and CDR2 is YFSETQ. This CDR3 comprises 15 residues. Trimming removed 1 base from V and 3 bases from J, with 11 bases in between. This sequence originates from a boy in the first two years of life who had a stem cell transplant for acute myeloid leukemia, so the T cells may come from the graft donor. The material was PBMCs, mostly from graft donor cells, obtained 360 days after TCRalphabeta/CD19-depleted stem cell transplant. The chain uses TRBV5-1 and TRBJ2-1; D remains unclear. DNA of the CDR3: TGCGCCAGCAGCTTGTATAAGGGTGGCTACAATGAGCAGTTCTTC. This sequence encodes CASSLYKGGYNEQFF.